The sequence of this T cell receptor beta chain was determined in a study of Graves' ophthalmopathy and Graves' hyperthyroidism. Isolation of PBMCs was performed using about 9 ml of fresh peripheral blood. This clonotype came up many times. The V end was cut by 6 bases, the J end by 5 bases, with 10 bases between. This CDR3 is 12 amino acids long. Germline V gene data show CDR1 as MNHNS and CDR2 as SASEGT. The authors amplified TCR beta CDR3 regions from RNA transcripts. Scientists carried out first-round RT-PCR using HTBI primers and then a second-round multiplex PCR. TCRdb reprocessed the multiplex PCR reads via MiXCR and lists one record per CDR3 protein. The sample yields hundreds of thousands of distinct CDR3 sequences, approximately 22% seen once.

The TCR was taken from a woman between 18 and 29 years old with stable Graves' hyperthyroidism. Some clones in this sample may be carry-over from other donors' samples. The sequenced material came from peripheral blood. The gene calls are TRBV6-1 and TRBJ2-5; D could derive from TRBD1 or TRBD2 (5 bases each). The CDR3 DNA reads TGTGCCAGCAGGAGGGGCGCGGAGACCCAGTACTTC. It translates to CASRRGAETQYF.